The 6 T cell receptor beta chains in this list originate from one sample, sequenced in a study of cytomegalovirus exposure and HLA in healthy donors. The data were produced by immunoSEQ multiplex PCR, yet TCRdb's version contains in-frame clones alone and is incomplete. The sample comprises 200,000 to 300,000 clones, 90% of which are singletons, and approximately 3% rests with the top ten. Sequenced material: PBMCs. These TCRs come from a young woman in good health and CMV-seronegative.

V gene TRBV5-1 combines with J gene TRBJ2-7; no firm D call. CDR1 is SGHRS, CDR2 YFSETQ, per germline. CDR3 size: 15 residues. The germline V and J ends were trimmed by 4 bases and 0 bases, with 14 bases remaining between them. In nucleotides, the CDR3 is TGCGCCAGCAGCCCTGGTGGCTGGAACTCCTACGAGCAGTACTTC. Translated: CASSPGGWNSYEQYF.

The chain has TRBV6-1 and TRBJ1-2; maybe TRBD1 (5 bases). The CDR3 runs 14 residues. V lost 2 bases to trimming and J lost 5 bases, with 12 bases between them. Germline-derived CDR1 and CDR2 are MNHNS and SASEGT. The CDR3 sequence is CASSELRTSYGYTF. CDR3 in DNA: TGTGCCAGCAGTGAACTACGGACATCTTATGGCTACACCTTC.

The V call is TRBV4-3, the J call TRBJ1-3; D is unclear. The length of the CDR3 is 15 residues. Germline-derived CDR1 and CDR2 are LGHNA and YSLEER. V was shortened by 4 bases and J by 4 bases, with 14 bases between the two germline ends. The CDR3 coding sequence is TGCGCCAGCAGCCCCTCCCGGTCTCTAGGAAACACCATATATTTT. It encodes CASSPSRSLGNTIYF.

V is TRBV4-3 and J is TRBJ2-1, with D hard to call. From germline, CDR1 is LGHNA and CDR2 YSLEER. The CDR3 loop spans 17 amino acids. V lost 0 bases and J lost 0, with 12 bases in between. The CDR3 region is CASSQESWLSSYNEQFF. CDR3 sequence (DNA): TGCGCCAGCAGCCAAGAGAGTTGGCTGAGCTCCTACAATGAGCAGTTCTTC.

Details on this clone: Other DNA sequences within the sample encode an identical CDR3. This chain connects TRBV29-1 to TRBJ2-2, with no clear D. With 3 bases removed from V and 2 bases from J, the gap between germline ends came to 4 bases. The CDR3 loop spans 12 amino acids. Germline V gives CDR1 SQVTM, CDR2 ANQGSEA. The CDR3 here is CSVEGNTGELFF. In DNA, the CDR3 is TGCAGCGTTGAGGGTAACACCGGGGAGCTGTTTTTT.

This clone was seen once. The CDR3 DNA reads as TGTGCCAGCAGTCTCCAGGGATTTCCCTCCGAGCAGTACTTC. Protein sequence: CASSLQGFPSEQYF. The chain is built from TRBV27 and TRBJ2-7; possibly TRBD1 for D (5 bases). The CDR3 totals 14 residues. The germline V gene encodes CDR1 MNHEY and CDR2 SMNVEV (reference sequence). The V end was cut by 5 bases, the J end by 6 bases, with 17 bases between.